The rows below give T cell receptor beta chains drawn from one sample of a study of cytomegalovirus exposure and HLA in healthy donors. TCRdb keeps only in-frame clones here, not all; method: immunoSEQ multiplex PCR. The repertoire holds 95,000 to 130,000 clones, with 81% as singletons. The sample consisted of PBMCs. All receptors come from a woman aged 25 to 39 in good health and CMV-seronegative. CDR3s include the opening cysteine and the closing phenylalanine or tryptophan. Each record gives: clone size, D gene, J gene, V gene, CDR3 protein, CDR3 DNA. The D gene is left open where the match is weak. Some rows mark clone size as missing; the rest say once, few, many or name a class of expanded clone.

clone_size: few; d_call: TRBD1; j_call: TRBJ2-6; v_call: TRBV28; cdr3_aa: CASSLLQGAGGANVLTF; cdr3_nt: TGTGCCAGCAGCCTACTCCAGGGGGCGGGGGGGGCCAACGTCCTGACTTTC
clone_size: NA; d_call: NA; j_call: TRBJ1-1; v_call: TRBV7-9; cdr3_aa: CASSLGGQRSEAFF; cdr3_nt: TGTGCCAGCAGCTTAGGTGGGCAGAGATCTGAAGCTTTCTTT
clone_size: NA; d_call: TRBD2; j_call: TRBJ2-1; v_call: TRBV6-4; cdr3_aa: CASSDGTSGYNEQFF; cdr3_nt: TGTGCCAGCAGTGACGGGACTAGCGGGTACAATGAGCAGTTCTTC
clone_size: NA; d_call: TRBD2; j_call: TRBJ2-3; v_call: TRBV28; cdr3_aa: CATRKAGAGPTDTQYF; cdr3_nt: TGTGCCACCCGAAAAGCGGGAGCCGGCCCCACAGATACGCAGTATTTT
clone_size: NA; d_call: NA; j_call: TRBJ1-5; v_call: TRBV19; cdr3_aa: CASSIGGSYQPQHF; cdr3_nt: TGTGCCAGTAGTATAGGCGGGAGTTATCAGCCCCAGCATTTT
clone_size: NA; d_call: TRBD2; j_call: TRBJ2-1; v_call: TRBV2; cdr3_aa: CASSVQLAGEGEQFF; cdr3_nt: TGTGCCAGCAGTGTCCAGCTAGCGGGAGAGGGGGAGCAGTTCTTC
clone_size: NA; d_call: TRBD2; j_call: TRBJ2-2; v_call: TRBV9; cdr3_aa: CASSPFREGPPGELFF; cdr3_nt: TGTGCCAGCAGTCCCTTCCGGGAGGGCCCCCCCGGGGAGCTGTTTTTT
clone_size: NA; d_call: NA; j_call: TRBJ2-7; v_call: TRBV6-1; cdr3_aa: CATSQSRAYEQYF; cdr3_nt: TGTGCCACCTCACAAAGTCGTGCCTACGAGCAGTACTTC
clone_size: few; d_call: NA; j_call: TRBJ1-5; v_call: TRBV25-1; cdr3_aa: CASWGGFGQPQHF; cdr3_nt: TGTGCCAGCTGGGGGGGGTTCGGTCAGCCCCAGCATTTT
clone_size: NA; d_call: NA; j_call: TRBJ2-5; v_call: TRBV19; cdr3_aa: CATRGAARYQETQYF; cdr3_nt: TGTGCCACCCGAGGAGCAGCACGATACCAAGAGACCCAGTACTTC
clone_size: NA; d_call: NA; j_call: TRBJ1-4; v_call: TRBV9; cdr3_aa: CASSPEDQGSTANEKLFF; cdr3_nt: TGTGCCAGCAGCCCAGAAGACCAGGGGAGTACGGCTAATGAAAAACTGTTTTTT
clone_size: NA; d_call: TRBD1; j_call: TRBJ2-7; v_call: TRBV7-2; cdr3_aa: CASSLSPTGGSYEQYF; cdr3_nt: TGTGCCAGCAGCTTATCCCCGACAGGGGGCTCCTACGAGCAGTACTTC
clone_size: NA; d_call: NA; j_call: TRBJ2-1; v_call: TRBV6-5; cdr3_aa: CASSYRSEQFF; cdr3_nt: TGTGCCAGCAGTTACCGTAGTGAGCAGTTCTTC
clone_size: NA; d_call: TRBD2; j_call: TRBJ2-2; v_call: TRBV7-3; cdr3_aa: CASSLLAGGPGELFF; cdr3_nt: TGTGCCAGCAGCTTACTAGCGGGAGGTCCCGGGGAGCTGTTTTTT
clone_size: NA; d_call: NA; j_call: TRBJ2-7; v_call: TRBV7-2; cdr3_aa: CASSLRRGSAVGLGREQYF; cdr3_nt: TGTGCCAGCAGCTTACGAAGGGGTAGCGCAGTGGGTTTAGGGAGGGAGCAGTACTTC
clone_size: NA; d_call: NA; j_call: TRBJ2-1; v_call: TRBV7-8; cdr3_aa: CASSTPSPEAGSSYNEQFF; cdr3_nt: TGTGCCAGCAGCACCCCTAGCCCCGAGGCGGGAAGCTCCTACAATGAGCAGTTCTTC
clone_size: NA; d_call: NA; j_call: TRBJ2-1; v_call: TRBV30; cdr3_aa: CAWRGGMVGNEQFF; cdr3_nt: TGTGCCTGGAGGGGCGGGATGGTCGGGAATGAGCAGTTCTTC
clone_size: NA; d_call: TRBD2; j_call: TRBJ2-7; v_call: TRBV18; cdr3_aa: CASSPPGLLSYEQYF; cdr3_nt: TGTGCCAGCTCACCACCGGGACTATTATCCTACGAGCAGTACTTC
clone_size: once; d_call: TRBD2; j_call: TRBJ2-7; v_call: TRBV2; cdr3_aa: CASSEVPSGNYEQYF; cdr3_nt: TGTGCCAGCAGTGAGGTACCTAGCGGGAACTACGAGCAGTACTTC
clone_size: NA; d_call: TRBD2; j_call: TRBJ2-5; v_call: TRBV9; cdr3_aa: CASSVDVAGGRETQYF; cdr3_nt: TGTGCCAGCAGCGTAGATGTAGCGGGAGGGCGAGAGACCCAGTACTTC
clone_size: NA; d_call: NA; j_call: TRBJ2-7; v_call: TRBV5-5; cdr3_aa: CASSLGPGARYEQYF; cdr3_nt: TGTGCCAGCAGCTTGGGCCCAGGGGCGCGGTACGAACAGTACTTC
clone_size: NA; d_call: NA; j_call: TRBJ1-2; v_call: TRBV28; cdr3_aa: CASSLNGQGVTNGYTF; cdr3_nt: TGTGCCAGCAGTTTAAATGGGCAGGGCGTCACTAACGGCTACACCTTC
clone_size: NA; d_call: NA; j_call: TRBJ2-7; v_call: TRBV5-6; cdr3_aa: CASSLGVYEQYF; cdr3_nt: TGTGCCAGCAGCTTGGGAGTCTACGAGCAGTACTTC
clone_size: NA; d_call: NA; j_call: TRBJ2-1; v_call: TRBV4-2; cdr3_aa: CASSQDEAFNEQFF; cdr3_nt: TGTGCCAGCAGCCAAGATGAAGCTTTCAATGAGCAGTTCTTC
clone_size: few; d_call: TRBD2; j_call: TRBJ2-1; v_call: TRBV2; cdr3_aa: CASSDLAGGFNEQFF; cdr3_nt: TGTGCCAGCAGCGACCTAGCGGGGGGATTCAATGAGCAGTTCTTC
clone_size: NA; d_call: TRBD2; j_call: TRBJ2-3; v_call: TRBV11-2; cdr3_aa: CASSLPGLAGTDTQYF; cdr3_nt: TGTGCCAGCAGCCTCCCGGGACTAGCGGGAACAGATACGCAGTATTTT
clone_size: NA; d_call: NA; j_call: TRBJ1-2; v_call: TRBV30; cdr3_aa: CAWSPAGQHGYTF; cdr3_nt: TGTGCCTGGAGCCCCGCCGGACAACATGGCTACACCTTC
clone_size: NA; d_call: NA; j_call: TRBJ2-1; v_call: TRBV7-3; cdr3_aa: CASSLHQQSNEQFF; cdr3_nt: TGTGCCAGCAGCTTACACCAACAGAGCAATGAGCAGTTCTTC
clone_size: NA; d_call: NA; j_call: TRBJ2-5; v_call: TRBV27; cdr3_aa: CASSVRGETQYF; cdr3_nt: TGTGCCAGCAGTGTTAGGGGAGAGACCCAGTACTTC
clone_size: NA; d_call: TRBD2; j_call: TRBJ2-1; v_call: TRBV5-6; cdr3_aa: CASSKRTSGRNNEQFF; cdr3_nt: TGTGCCAGCAGCAAAAGGACTAGCGGGAGGAACAATGAGCAGTTCTTC
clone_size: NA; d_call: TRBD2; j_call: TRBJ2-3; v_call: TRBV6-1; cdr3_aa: CASSEDPLAGVTDTQYF; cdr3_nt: TGTGCCAGCAGTGAAGACCCTCTAGCGGGAGTCACAGATACGCAGTATTTT
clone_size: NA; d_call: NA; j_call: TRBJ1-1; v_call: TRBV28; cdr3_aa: CASKPGSLNTEAFF; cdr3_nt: TGTGCCAGCAAACCAGGGTCTTTGAACACTGAAGCTTTCTTT
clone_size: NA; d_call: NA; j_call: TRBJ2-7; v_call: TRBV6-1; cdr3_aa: CASQLADNYEQYF; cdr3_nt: TGTGCCAGCCAGTTGGCCGATAACTACGAGCAGTACTTC
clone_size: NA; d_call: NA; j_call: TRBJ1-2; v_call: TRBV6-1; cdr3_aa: CASSAHQGYGYTF; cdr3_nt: TGTGCCAGCAGTGCTCACCAGGGCTATGGCTACACCTTC
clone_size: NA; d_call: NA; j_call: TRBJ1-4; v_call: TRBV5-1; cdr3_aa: CASSSGTKTNEKLFF; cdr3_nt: TGCGCCAGCAGCTCGGGGACAAAGACTAATGAAAAACTGTTTTTT
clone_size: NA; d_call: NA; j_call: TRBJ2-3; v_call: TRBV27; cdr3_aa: CASSRTNILGSTDTQYF; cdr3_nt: TGTGCCAGCAGCCGAACGAACATACTAGGGAGCACAGATACGCAGTATTTT
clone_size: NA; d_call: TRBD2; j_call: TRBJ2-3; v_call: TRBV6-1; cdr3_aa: CASTRAGAAGDTQYF; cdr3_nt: TGTGCCAGCACCAGAGCGGGGGCGGCTGGGGATACGCAGTATTTT